The T cell receptor beta chain under discussion was sequenced for a study of cytomegalovirus exposure and HLA in healthy donors. Study results and caveats: Investigators reported approximately 150 TCR beta chains as tied to cytomegalovirus. It was in a later analysis that TCR association rates were seen to vary by HLA locus, highest for DRB1 and lowest for HLA-C. For TCR beta chains, V- and J-gene trimming was later linked to a missense DCLRE1C variant.

Notes on this clone: Its antigen is as yet unknown.

Germline CDR1 is SEHNR and CDR2 is FQNEAQ (reference sequence). The CDR3 has 16 residues. The V end lost 6 bases, the J end lost 4 bases, and 21 bases lay between the germline ends. It was with 60 Vbeta and 13 Jbeta primers that the PCR ran. Sequencing used immunoSEQ multiplex PCR; TCRdb keeps in-frame clones, though not all of them. The table records 150,000 to 200,000 clones, roughly 77% of them present only once. J is TRBJ2-5 and V is TRBV7-9; perhaps TRBD2 as D (6 bases). The sequence was collected from a woman aged 25 to 39 in good health and CMV-seronegative. Sequencing was carried out using PBMCs. CDR3 coding DNA: TGTGCCAGCAGAGAAAGCGATAGGGAGCGGGCAGAGACCCAGTACTTC. Translating it yields CASRESDRERAETQYF.